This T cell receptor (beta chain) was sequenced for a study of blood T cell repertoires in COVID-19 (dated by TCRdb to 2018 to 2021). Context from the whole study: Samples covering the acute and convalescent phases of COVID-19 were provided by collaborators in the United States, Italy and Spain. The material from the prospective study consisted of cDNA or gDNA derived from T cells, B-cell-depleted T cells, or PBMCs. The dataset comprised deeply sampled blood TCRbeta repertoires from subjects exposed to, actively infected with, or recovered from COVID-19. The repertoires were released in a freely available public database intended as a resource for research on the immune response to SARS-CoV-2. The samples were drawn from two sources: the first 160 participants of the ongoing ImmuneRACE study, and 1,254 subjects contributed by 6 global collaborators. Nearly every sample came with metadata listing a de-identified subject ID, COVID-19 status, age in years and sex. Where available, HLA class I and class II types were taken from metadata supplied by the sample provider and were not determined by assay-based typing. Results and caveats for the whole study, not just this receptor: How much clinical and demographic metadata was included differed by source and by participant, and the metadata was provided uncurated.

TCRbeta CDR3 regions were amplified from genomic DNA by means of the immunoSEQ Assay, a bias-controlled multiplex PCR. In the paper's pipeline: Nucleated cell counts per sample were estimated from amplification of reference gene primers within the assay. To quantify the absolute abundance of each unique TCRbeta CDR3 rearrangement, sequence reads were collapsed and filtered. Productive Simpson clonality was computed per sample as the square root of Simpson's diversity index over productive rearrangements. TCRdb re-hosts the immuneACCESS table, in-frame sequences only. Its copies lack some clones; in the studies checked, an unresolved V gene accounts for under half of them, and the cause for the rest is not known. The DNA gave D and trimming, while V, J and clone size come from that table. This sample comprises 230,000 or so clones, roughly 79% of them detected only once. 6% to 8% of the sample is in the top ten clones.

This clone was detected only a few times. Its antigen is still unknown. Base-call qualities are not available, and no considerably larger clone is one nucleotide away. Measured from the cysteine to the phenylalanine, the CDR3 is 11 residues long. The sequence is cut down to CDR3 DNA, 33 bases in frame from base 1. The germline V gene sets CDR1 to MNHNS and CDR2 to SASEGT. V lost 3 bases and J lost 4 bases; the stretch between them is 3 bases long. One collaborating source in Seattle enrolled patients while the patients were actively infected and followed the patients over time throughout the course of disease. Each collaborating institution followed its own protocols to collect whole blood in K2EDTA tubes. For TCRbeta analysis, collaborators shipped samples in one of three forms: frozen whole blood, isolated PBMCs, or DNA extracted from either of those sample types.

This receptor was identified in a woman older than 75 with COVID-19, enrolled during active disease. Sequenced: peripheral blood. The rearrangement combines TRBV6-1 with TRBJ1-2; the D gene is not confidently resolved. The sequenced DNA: TGTGCCAGCAGTGAGGCCTATGGCTACACCTTC. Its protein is CASSEAYGYTF.